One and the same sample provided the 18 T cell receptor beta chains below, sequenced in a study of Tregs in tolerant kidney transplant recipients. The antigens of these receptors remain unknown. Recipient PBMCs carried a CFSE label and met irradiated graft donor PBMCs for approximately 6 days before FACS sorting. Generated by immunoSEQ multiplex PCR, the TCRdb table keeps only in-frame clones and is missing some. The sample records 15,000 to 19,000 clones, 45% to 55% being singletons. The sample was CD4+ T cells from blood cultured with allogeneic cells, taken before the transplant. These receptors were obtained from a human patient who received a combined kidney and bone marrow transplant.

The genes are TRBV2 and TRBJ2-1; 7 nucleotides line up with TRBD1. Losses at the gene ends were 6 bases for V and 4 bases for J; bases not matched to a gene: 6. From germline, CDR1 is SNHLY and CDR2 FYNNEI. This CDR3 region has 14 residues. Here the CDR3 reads CASRPGGPYNEQFF. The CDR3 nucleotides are TGTGCCAGCAGGCCAGGGGGTCCATACAATGAGCAGTTCTTC.

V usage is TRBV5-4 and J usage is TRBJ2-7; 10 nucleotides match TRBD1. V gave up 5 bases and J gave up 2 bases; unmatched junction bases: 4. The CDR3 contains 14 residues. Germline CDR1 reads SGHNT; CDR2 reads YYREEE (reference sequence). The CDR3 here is CASRRTGGPYEQYF. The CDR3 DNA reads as TGTGCCAGCAGGAGGACAGGGGGTCCCTACGAGCAGTACTTC.

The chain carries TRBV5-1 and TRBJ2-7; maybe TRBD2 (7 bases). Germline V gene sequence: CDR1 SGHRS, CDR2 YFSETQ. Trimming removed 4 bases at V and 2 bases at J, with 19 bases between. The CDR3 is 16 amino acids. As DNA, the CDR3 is TGCGCCAGCAGCCAGGGCCGGAGGGGGAGGGCCTACGAGCAGTACTTC. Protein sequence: CASSQGRRGRAYEQYF.

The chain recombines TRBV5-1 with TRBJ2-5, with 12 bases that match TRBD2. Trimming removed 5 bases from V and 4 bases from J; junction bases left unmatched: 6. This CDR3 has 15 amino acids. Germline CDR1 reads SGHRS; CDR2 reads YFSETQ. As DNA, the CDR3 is TGCGCCAGCAGTGACCCTAGCGGGGGGGGAGAGACCCAGTACTTC. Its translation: CASSDPSGGGETQYF. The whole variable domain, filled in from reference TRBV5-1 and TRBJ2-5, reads KAGVTQTPRYLIKTRGQQVTLSCSPISGHRSVSWYQQTPGQGLQFLFEYFSETQRNKGNFPGRFSGRQFSNSRSEMNVSTLELGDSALYLCASSDPSGGGETQYFGPGTRLLVL.

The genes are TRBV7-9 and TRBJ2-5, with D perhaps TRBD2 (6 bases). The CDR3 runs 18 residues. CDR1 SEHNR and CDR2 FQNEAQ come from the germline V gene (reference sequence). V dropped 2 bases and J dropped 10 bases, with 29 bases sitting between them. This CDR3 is CASSLLSYGTSRKSGQYF. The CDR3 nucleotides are TGTGCCAGCAGCTTATTGTCATACGGGACTTCAAGGAAGAGTGGCCAGTACTTC.

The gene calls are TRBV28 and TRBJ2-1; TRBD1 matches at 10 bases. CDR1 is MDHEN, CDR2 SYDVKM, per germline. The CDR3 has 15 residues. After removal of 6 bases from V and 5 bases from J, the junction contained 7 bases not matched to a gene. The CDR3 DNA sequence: TGTGCCAGCAGCGAAGGGACAGGGGCCCACAATGAGCAGTTCTTC. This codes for CASSEGTGAHNEQFF.

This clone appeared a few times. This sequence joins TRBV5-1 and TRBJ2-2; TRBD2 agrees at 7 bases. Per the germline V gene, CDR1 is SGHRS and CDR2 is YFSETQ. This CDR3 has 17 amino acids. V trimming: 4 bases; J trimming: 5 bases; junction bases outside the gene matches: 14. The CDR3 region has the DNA TGCGCCAGCAGCCCCAATGTCGGCGGGGGATCGACCGGGGAGCTGTTTTTT. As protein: CASSPNVGGGSTGELFF.

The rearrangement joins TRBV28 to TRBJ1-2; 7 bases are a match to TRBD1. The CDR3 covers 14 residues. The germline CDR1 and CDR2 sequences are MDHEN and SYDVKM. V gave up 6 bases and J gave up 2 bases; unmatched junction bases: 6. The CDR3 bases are TGTGCCAGCAGGCCAGGACAGGCGAACTATGGCTACACCTTC. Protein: CASRPGQANYGYTF.

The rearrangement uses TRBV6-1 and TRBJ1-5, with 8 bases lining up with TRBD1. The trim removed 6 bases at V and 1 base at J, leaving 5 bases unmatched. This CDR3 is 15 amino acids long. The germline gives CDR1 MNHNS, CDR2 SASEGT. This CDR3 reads CASRAGQGSNQPQHF. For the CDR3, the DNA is TGTGCCAGCAGAGCCGGACAGGGAAGCAATCAGCCCCAGCATTTT.

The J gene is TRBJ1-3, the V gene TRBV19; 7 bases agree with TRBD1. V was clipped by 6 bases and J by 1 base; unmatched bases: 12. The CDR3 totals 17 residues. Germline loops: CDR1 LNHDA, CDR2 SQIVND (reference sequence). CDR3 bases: TGTGCCAGTAGCAACCCACAGGGGAGACCTTCTGGAAACACCATATATTTT. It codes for CASSNPQGRPSGNTIYF.

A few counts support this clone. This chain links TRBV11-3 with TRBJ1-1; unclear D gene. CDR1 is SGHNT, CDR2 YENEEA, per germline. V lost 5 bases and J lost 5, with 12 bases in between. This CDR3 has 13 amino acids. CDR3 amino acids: CASSLLSGTEAFF. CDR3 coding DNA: TGTGCCAGCAGCCTACTTTCGGGGACTGAAGCTTTCTTT.

The CDR3 loop reads CASSLTGASTGELFF. As DNA, the CDR3 is TGCGCCAGCAGCTTAACAGGGGCTAGCACCGGGGAGCTGTTTTTT. The chain is built from TRBV5-1 and TRBJ2-2, with TRBD1 matching over 7 bases. With V trimmed by 2 bases and J by 4 bases, 5 bases remained unmatched. Germline CDR1 and CDR2: SGHRS and YFSETQ. The CDR3 is 15 amino acids.

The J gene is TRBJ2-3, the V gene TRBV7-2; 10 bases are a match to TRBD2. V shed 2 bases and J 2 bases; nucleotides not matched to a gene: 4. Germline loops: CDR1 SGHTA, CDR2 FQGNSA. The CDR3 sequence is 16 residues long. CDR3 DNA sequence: TGTGCCAGCAGCTTAACTAGCGGGGTCAACACAGATACGCAGTATTTT. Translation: CASSLTSGVNTDTQYF.

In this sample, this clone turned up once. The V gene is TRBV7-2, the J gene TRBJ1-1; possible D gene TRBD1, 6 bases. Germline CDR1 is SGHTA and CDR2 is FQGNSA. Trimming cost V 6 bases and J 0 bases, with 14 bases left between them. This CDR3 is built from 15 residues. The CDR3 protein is CASRKQGGVNTEAFF. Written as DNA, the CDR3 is TGTGCCAGCAGGAAACAAGGGGGGGTGAACACTGAAGCTTTCTTT.

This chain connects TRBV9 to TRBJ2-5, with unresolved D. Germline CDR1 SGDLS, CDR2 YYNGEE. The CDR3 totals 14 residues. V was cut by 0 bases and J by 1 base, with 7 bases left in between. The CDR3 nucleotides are TGTGCCAGCAGCGTAGACCCGAGCCAAGAGACCCAGTACTTC. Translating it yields CASSVDPSQETQYF.

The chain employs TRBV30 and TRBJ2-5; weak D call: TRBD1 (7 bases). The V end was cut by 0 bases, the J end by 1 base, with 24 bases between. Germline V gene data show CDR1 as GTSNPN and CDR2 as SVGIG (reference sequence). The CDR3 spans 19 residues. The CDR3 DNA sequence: TGTGCCTGGAGTGTACGGGGACAGATAGGAGGGTCAATCCAAGAGACCCAGTACTTC. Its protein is CAWSVRGQIGGSIQETQYF.

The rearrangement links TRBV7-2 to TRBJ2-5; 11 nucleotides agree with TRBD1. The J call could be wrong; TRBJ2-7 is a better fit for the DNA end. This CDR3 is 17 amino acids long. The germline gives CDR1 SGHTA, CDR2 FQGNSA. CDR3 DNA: TGTGCCAGCAGCAGATACCGCGGGACAGGGGGGGTTGCCGAGCAGTACTTC. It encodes CASSRYRGTGGVAEQYF.

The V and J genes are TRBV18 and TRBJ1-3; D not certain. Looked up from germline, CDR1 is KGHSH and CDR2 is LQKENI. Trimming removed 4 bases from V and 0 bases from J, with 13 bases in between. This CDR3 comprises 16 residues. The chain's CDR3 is CASSHSLLSSGNTIYF. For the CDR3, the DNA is TGTGCCAGCTCACACAGCCTCTTAAGCTCTGGAAACACCATATATTTT.